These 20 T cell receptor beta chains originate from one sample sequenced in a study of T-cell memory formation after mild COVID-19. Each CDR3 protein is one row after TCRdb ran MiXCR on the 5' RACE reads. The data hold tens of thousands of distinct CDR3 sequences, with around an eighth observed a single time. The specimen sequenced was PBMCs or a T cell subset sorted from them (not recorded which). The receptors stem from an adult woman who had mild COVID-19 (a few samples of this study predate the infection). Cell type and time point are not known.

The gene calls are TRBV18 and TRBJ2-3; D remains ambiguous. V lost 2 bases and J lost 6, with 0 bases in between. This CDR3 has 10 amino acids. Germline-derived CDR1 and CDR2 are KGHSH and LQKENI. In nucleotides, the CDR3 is TGTGCCAGCTCACCAGATACGCAGTATTTT. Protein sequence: CASSPDTQYF.

The CDR3 region is CASSPGVMSDRGQETQYF. The DNA of the CDR3 is TGCGCCAGCAGCCCGGGTGTAATGTCGGACAGGGGCCAAGAGACCCAGTACTTC. J is TRBJ2-5 and V is TRBV5-1, with 9 bases matching TRBD1. There are 18 residues in the CDR3. The V segment lost 4 bases and the J segment 1 base; nucleotides outside the gene matches: 14. CDR1 is SGHRS and CDR2 is YFSETQ in the germline V gene.

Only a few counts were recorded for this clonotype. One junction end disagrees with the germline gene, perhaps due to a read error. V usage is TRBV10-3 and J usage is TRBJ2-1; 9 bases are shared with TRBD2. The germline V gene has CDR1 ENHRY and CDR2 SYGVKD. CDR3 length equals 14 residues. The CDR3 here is CAISESGGIAGVLF. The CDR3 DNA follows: TGTGCCATCAGTGAATCTGGGGGTATAGCGGGAGTTCTCTTC.

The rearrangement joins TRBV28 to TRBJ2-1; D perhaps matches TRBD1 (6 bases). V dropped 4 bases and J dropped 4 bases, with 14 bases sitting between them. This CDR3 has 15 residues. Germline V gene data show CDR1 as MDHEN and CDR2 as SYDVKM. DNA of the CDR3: TGTGCCAGCAGTTCGGCGACAGGTGATTACAATGAGCAGTTCTTC. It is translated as CASSSATGDYNEQFF.

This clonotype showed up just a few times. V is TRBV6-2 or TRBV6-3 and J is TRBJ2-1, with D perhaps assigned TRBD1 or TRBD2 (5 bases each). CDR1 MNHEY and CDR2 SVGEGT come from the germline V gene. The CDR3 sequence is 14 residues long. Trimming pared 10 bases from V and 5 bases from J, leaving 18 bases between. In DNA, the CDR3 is TGTGCCACCCATAGCCCCGGGACCAACAATGAGCAGTTCTTC. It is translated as CATHSPGTNNEQFF.

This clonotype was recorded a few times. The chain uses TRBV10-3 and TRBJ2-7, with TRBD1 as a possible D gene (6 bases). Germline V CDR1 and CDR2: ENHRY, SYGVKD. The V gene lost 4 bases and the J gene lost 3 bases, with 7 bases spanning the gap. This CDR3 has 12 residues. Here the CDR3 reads CAISAGDYEQYF. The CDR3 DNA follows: TGTGCCATCAGTGCAGGGGACTACGAGCAGTACTTC.

The CDR3 region is CASSSLAGTDTQYF. CDR3 DNA sequence: TGTGCCAGCAGCTCACTAGCTGGCACAGATACGCAGTATTTT. The chain has TRBV9 and TRBJ2-3, with D possibly matching TRBD2 (6 bases). The germline CDR1 and CDR2 sequences are SGDLS and YYNGEE. The CDR3 totals 14 residues. Trimming left V 4 bases short and J 1 base short, with 10 bases between.

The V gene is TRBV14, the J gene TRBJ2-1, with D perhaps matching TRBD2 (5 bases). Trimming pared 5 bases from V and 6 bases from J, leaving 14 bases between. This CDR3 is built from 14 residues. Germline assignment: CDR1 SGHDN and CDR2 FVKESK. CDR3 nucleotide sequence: TGTGCCAGCAGCTCCTCGTGGCTAGCCAATGAGCAGTTCTTC. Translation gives CASSSSWLANEQFF.

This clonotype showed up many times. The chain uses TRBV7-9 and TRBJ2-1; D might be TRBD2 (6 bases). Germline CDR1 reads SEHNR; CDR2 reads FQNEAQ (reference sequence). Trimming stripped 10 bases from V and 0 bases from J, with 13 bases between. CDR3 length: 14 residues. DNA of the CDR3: TGTGCCACGGAGCGGGTGCTCTCCTACAATGAGCAGTTCTTC. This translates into CATERVLSYNEQFF.

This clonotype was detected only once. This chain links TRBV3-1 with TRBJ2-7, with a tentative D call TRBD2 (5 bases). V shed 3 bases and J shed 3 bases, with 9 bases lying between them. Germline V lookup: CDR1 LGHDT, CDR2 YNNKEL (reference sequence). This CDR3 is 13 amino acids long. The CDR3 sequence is CASSHLLDYEQYF. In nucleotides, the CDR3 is TGTGCCAGCAGCCATCTACTAGACTACGAGCAGTACTTC.

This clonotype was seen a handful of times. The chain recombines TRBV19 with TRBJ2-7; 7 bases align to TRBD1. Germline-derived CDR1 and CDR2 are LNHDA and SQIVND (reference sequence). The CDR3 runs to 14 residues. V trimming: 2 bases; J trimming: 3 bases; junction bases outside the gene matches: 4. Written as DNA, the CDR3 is TGTGCCAGTAGTATAAGTTACAGGGGCTACGAGCAGTACTTC. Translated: CASSISYRGYEQYF.

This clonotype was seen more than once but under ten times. The CDR3 DNA reads as TGCGCCAGCAGGTGGGGAGCAGGGGTGTACGAGCAGTACTTC. The encoded protein is CASRWGAGVYEQYF. This chain connects TRBV5-1 to TRBJ2-7; perhaps TRBD1 as D (6 bases). This CDR3 region has 14 residues. Between the trimmed V and J ends, which lost 5 bases and 4 bases, there was a span of 16 bases. Germline-derived CDR1 and CDR2 are SGHRS and YFSETQ. Supplemented by reference TRBV5-1 and TRBJ2-7, the full variable domain reads KAGVTQTPRYLIKTRGQQVTLSCSPISGHRSVSWYQQTPGQGLQFLFEYFSETQRNKGNFPGRFSGRQFSNSRSEMNVSTLELGDSALYLCASRWGAGVYEQYFGPGTRLTVT.

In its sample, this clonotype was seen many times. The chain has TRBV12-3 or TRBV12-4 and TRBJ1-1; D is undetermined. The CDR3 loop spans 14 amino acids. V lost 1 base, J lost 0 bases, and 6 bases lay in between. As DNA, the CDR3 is TGTGCCAGCAGTTTAGGGCAGGTGAACACTGAAGCTTTCTTT. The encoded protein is CASSLGQVNTEAFF.

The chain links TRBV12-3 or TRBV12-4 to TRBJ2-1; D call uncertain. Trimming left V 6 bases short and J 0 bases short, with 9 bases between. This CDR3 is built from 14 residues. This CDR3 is CASSLVGSYNEQFF. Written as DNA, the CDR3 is TGTGCCAGCAGCCTAGTGGGCTCCTACAATGAGCAGTTCTTC.

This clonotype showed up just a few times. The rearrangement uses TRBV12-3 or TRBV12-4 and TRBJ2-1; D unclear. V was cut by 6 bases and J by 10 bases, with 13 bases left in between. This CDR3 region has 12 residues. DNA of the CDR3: TGTGCCAGCAGCCCCCCGGTGGAGGAGCAGTTCTTC. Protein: CASSPPVEEQFF.

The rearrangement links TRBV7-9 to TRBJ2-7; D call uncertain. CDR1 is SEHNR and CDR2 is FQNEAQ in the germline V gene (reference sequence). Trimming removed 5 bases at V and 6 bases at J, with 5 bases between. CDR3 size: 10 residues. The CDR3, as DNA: TGTGCCAGCAGCCCCGGCGAGCAGTACTTC. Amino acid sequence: CASSPGEQYF.

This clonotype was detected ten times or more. CDR3 region: CASSLISTDTQYF. CDR3 bases: TGTGCCAGCAGCTTAATTAGCACAGATACGCAGTATTTT. The rearrangement uses TRBV7-3 and TRBJ2-3, with D unresolved. Trimming stripped 1 base from V and 0 bases from J, with 2 bases between. CDR1 SGHTA and CDR2 FQGTGA come from the germline V gene. The CDR3 is made up of 13 amino acids.

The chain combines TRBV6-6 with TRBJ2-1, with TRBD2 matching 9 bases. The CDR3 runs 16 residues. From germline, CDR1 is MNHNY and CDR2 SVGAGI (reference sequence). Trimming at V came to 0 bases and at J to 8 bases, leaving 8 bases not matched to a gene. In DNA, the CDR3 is TGTGCCAGCAGTTACTCTTCCAGCGGGAGGTGGGATGAGCAGTTCTTC. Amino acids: CASSYSSSGRWDEQFF.

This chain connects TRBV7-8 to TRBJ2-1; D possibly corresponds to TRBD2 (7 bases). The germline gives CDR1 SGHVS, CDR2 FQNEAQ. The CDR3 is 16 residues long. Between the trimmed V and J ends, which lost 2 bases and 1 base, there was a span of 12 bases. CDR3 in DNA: TGTGCCAGCAGCTTAACCGGGGGGCGGTCCTACAATGAGCAGTTCTTC. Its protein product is CASSLTGGRSYNEQFF. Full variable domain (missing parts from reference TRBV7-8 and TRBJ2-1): GAGVSQSPRYKVAKRGQDVALRCDPISGHVSLFWYQQALGQGPEFLTYFQNEAQLDKSGLPSDRFFAERPEGSVSTLKIQRTQQEDSAVYLCASSLTGGRSYNEQFFGPGTRLTVL.

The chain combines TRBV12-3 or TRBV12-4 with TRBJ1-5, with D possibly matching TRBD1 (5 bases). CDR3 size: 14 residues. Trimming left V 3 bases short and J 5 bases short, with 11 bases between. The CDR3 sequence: CASSLPGWDQPQHF. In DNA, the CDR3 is TGTGCCAGCAGTTTGCCAGGGTGGGATCAGCCCCAGCATTTT.